Below are 2 T cell receptor beta chains sequenced from a single sample in a study of tumor-infiltrating lymphocytes in primary liver carcinoma. Co-extraction of RNA and DNA was performed on roughly 20-31 mg of unsorted bulk tissue. With roughly 500 ng total RNA as template and a constant-region primer, TCR beta cDNA was made. Employing slightly modified ARM-PCR, three nested multiplex PCR rounds were run, and these gave rise to the TCR beta libraries. The opening two PCR rounds, approximately 10 cycles each, paired TRBV1-TRBV30 forward primers with a C-beta reverse primer. TCRdb redid the calling of the multiplex PCR reads with MiXCR, one entry per CDR3 protein. The data contain fewer than 85,000 distinct CDR3 sequences, about 75% of them singletons. The specimen was tumor-adjacent normal liver tissue. The receptors shown here come from a man aged 40-49 years with primary liver carcinoma and hepatitis B virus infection.

The chain is built from TRBV6-2 or TRBV6-3 and TRBJ2-1; possible D gene TRBD2, 5 bases. The CDR3 is 14 amino acids. In germline, CDR1 is MNHEY, CDR2 SVGEGT. V gave up 11 bases and J gave up 8 bases, with 22 bases separating them. This chain's CDR3 is CAGSYSTHRDEQFF. CDR3 in DNA: TGTGCCGGGAGTTACTCGACCCACCGGGATGAGCAGTTCTTC.

As to this clonotype: Germline and junction disagree at one end, which may indicate a read error. The chain joins TRBV28 to TRBJ2-7, with 11 bases identical to TRBD2. The CDR3 is 14 residues long. Germline V gene lookup returns CDR1 MDHEN and CDR2 SYDVKM. DNA for the CDR3: TGCGCCAGCAGTTTTCTAGCGGGGGGCAACGAGCAGTACTTC. This translates into CASSFLAGGNEQYF.